This T cell receptor (beta chain) was recovered during a study of T cells in localized non-small cell lung cancer (dated by TCRdb to 2018 to 2021). About the full investigation: The study analyzed T cell repertoires of hundreds of early-stage NSCLC patients, comparing tumors and uninvolved tumor-adjacent lungs. All 236 NSCLC patients in the cohort were treatment-naive and had localized lung tumors that were resected. The mean age of the NSCLC patients was under 70 years, with approximately 130 men and 100 to 110 women. What the authors observed across the whole study: Uninvolved tumor-adjacent lung showed the highest T cell clonality, higher than tumor, which suggests more focused antigenic responses in the uninvolved tumor-adjacent lung. Longer overall survival was associated with higher T cell density in blood, whereas shorter survival was associated with higher clonality in adjacent lung. Because multi-region tumor sequencing was not done, intratumor heterogeneity could not be ruled out. Since the design was exploratory, TCR variables were selected using unadjusted p-values with no false-discovery rate correction. A median of roughly 56 of the top 100 tumor clones were detected in paired uninvolved adjacent lung, and around 30 of these tumor clones were also found among the top 100 clones of the paired uninvolved adjacent lung.

Note on this clone: Its antigen is unknown. Per-nucleotide qualities are absent, and no much larger clonotype sits a single base away.

At diagnosis, tumor, uninvolved tumor-adjacent lung and peripheral blood were collected and then preserved as a mix of FFPE and fresh-frozen material. For TCR repertoire profiling, the blood samples were analyzed as peripheral blood mononuclear cells. Taken from the germline V gene (reference sequence), the CDR1 and CDR2 loops are SEHNR and FQNEAQ. The CDR3, cysteine through phenylalanine, is 14 amino acids long. CDR3 DNA only is kept here, 42 bases in frame from base 1. Trimming removed 6 bases from V and 8 bases from J, leaving 17 bases between the germline ends. The immunoSEQ Assay was used to sequence TCR beta CDR3 regions from DNA. As for the original processing: To compute T cell density, TCR beta template counts were normalized to usable DNA, which was estimated by amplifying housekeeping genes. The preseqR package was used to estimate richness by extrapolating to 400,000 templates for PBMC samples and to 120,000 templates for tissue samples. Clonality was defined as one minus Pielou's evenness. Differential abundance testing on productive amino-acid clonotypes, with a minimum total count of 5 and an alpha of 0.1, was used to identify tissue-enriched TCRs. The Jaccard Index and the Morisita Overlap Index were used to measure how much the repertoires overlapped between compartments. GLIPH grouped TCR beta CDR3s together with public tetramer-defined viral CDR3s, and a viral motif had to include at least three viral sequences and show V-gene enrichment. TCRdb re-hosts the immuneACCESS table, in-frame sequences only. Its copies lack some clones; in the studies checked, an unresolved V gene accounts for under half of them, and the cause for the rest is not known. Clonal size and the V and J genes are those of that table, whereas D and trimming came from the DNA. A total of under 45,000 clones appear in this sample, 65% to 90% of them only once. The top ten constitute almost 8% of the sample.

The clonotype was recovered from a man between 40 and 70 years old with stage II lung adenocarcinoma. Sequenced material: PBMCs, taken before any cancer treatment. Recombination linked TRBV7-9 to TRBJ2-1, and possibly TRBD2, on 6 matching bases. The CDR3 corresponds to CASSLAGRVDEQFF. The DNA is as follows: TGTGCCAGCAGTTTGGCGGGAAGAGTGGATGAGCAGTTCTTC.